This T cell receptor beta chain derives from a study of preoperative IRX-2 immunotherapy in early breast cancer. CDR3 size: 14 residues. Treatment reported: preoperative locoregional IRX-2 cytokine immunotherapy. Samples came from a phase Ib trial of preoperative locoregional IRX-2 cytokine immunotherapy. Here immunoSEQ multiplex PCR was the method, and the copy in TCRdb shows in-frame clones only, minus some. The top ten hold over 1.3% of the sample, which has tens of thousands of clones, 82% seen once. The chain uses TRBV12-2 and TRBJ1-5. TRBV12-2 is a pseudogene segment. This sequence originates from a human donor with breast cancer. The sequences come from lymph node tissue, collected after IRX-2 immunotherapy. The CDR3 sequence: CATKARDGNQPQHF. The CDR3 DNA is TGTGCCACCAAAGCCAGGGACGGGAATCAGCCCCAGCATTTT.